The sequence of this T cell receptor (beta chain) was determined in a study of T cells in Graves' hyperthyroidism and ophthalmopathy. Regarding the study as a whole: Most thyroid-expanded clonotypes above 0.001 were also found in blood.

The CDR3 consists of 16 residues. Germline lookup yields CDR1 DFQATT and CDR2 SNEGSKA (reference sequence). Germline trimming cut 2 bases from V and 5 bases from J; bases unmatched to any gene: 7. Amplification of TCR beta CDR3 regions was performed using RNA transcripts as template. TCR CDR3 regions were first amplified by RT-PCR with HTBI primers. TCRdb ran MiXCR on the multiplex PCR reads and lists one entry per CDR3 protein. Among under 650,000 distinct CDR3 sequences listed, roughly 17% were seen once. An approximately 10 ml volume of fresh peripheral blood provided the PBMCs. This clonotype was seen many times. Its antigen is still unknown.

The sequenced material came from blood. The source of this sequence is a woman aged 30 to 39 with Graves' hyperthyroidism. The rearrangement uses TRBV20-1 and TRBJ2-5; 14 bases align to TRBD2. The CDR3 loop is CSARLPGLAGGETQYF. The CDR3 nucleotides read TGCAGTGCTAGACTACCAGGACTAGCGGGAGGCGAGACCCAGTACTTC.